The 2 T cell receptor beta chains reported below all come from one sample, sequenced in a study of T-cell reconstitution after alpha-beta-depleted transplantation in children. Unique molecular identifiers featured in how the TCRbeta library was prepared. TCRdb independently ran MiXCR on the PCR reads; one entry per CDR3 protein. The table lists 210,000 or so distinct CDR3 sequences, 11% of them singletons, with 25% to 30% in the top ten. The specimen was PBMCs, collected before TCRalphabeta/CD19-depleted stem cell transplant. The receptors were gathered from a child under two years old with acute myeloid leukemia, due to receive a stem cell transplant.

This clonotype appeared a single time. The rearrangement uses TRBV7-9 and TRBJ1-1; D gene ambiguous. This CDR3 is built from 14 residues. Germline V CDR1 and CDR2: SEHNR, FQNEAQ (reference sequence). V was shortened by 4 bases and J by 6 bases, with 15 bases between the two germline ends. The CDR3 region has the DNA TGTGCCAGCAGCTCACCCTGCCTGGTCCCTGAAGCTTTCTTT. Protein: CASSSPCLVPEAFF. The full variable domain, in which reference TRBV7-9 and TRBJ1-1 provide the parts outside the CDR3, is DTGVSQNPRHKITKRGQNVTFRCDPISEHNRLYWYRQTLGQGPEFLTYFQNEAQLEKSRLLSDRFSAERPKGSFSTLEIQRTEQGDSAMYLCASSSPCLVPEAFFGQGTRLTVV.

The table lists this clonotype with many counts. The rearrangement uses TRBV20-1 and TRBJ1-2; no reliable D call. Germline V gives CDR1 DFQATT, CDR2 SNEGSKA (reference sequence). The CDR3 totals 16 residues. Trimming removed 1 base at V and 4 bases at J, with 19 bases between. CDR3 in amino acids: CSARAPGLRTSYGYTF. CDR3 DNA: TGCAGTGCTAGAGCCCCGGGCCTCCGAACCTCCTATGGCTACACCTTC.